The 24 T cell receptor beta chains listed next were all sequenced from one sample in a study of T cells in Graves' hyperthyroidism and ophthalmopathy. The TCR beta CDR3 regions underwent amplification using RNA transcripts as the source. TCR CDR3 regions were first amplified by RT-PCR with HTBI primers. MiXCR, run by TCRdb on the multiplex PCR reads, gives a single entry per CDR3 protein. The sample holds roughly 380,000 distinct CDR3 sequences, under 20% seen once. The sample taken for sequencing was blood. All receptors come from a woman aged 18-29 years with Graves' hyperthyroidism.

This clonotype was seen just once. A much larger clone is a single base away; this may be a read error. The rearrangement joins TRBV11-2 to TRBJ1-5; D perhaps matches TRBD1 (5 bases). V dropped 5 bases and J dropped 9 bases, with 14 bases sitting between them. This CDR3 has 13 amino acids. Germline V gene lookup returns CDR1 SGHAT and CDR2 FQNNGV. CDR3 loop: CASSPGDARPQHF. CDR3 DNA sequence: TGTGCCAGCAGCCCGGGGGATGCGAGGCCCCAGCATTTT.

This clonotype was recorded many times. The chain has TRBV25-1 and TRBJ2-6, with D tentatively TRBD2 (5 bases). Germline V CDR1 and CDR2: MGHDK, SYGVNS. The V end was cut by 3 bases, the J end by 2 bases, with 5 bases between. The CDR3 is 14 residues long. CDR3 coding DNA: TGTGCCAGCAGTGAGAGGGCTGGGGCCAACGTCCTGACTTTC. It translates to CASSERAGANVLTF.

This clonotype has ten or more counts. The gene calls are TRBV12-3 or TRBV12-4 and TRBJ1-1; D is ambiguous. Trimming took 6 bases from V and 0 from J, leaving 14 bases between them. The CDR3 runs to 15 residues. The CDR3 DNA sequence: TGTGCCAGCAGGATGGGCGAACCGATGAACACTGAAGCTTTCTTT. This translates into CASRMGEPMNTEAFF.

This clonotype was counted ten times or more. The V gene is TRBV12-3 or TRBV12-4, the J gene TRBJ2-2; TRBD2 might be the D (6 bases). The V and J ends lost 5 bases and 3 bases respectively, with 19 bases between them. The CDR3 length is 17 residues. The CDR3 spells CASSPSGRTFDTGELFF. For the CDR3, the DNA is TGTGCCAGCAGTCCAAGCGGGCGCACCTTCGACACCGGGGAGCTGTTTTTT.

This clonotype has ten or more counts. The chain joins TRBV5-1 to TRBJ2-7; TRBD1 aligns across 10 bases. Germline V lookup: CDR1 SGHRS, CDR2 YFSETQ. Trimming removed 4 bases from V and 3 bases from J; junction bases left unmatched: 7. The CDR3 spans 15 residues. The CDR3 DNA reads as TGCGCCAGCAGCCGCCCGGGACAGGGGCTCTACGAGCAGTACTTC. It is translated as CASSRPGQGLYEQYF.

This clonotype was detected ten times or more. The chain employs TRBV28 and TRBJ1-1; D gene ambiguous. There are 15 residues in the CDR3. V was clipped by 5 bases and J by 4 bases, with 17 bases between them. Germline-derived CDR1 and CDR2 are MDHEN and SYDVKM. The CDR3: CASSRLLSSLTEAFF. The CDR3, as DNA: TGTGCCAGCAGTAGGCTGTTGTCATCTCTCACTGAAGCTTTCTTT.

Ten or more counts support this clonotype. J is TRBJ2-2 and V is TRBV28; possible D gene TRBD2, 6 bases. The CDR3 covers 16 residues. V was clipped by 5 bases and J by 0 bases, with 13 bases between them. The germline CDR1 and CDR2 sequences are MDHEN and SYDVKM. The CDR3: CASSELGLSNTGELFF. The CDR3 DNA reads TGTGCCAGCAGTGAGTTGGGACTCTCGAACACCGGGGAGCTGTTTTTT. The whole variable domain, filled in from reference TRBV28 and TRBJ2-2, reads DVKVTQSSRYLVKRTGEKVFLECVQDMDHENMFWYRQDPGLGLRLIYFSYDVKMKEKGDIPEGYSVSREKKERFSLILESASTNQTSMYLCASSELGLSNTGELFFGEGSRLTVL.

This clonotype was recorded many times. The rearrangement joins TRBV2 to TRBJ2-7; TRBD1 matches at 9 bases. V gave up 9 bases and J gave up 10 bases; unmatched junction bases: 13. Germline CDR1 is SNHLY and CDR2 is FYNNEI. The CDR3 runs 13 residues. The CDR3 sequence is CARTTRTGVGQYF. CDR3 bases: TGTGCCAGAACCACTAGGACAGGGGTTGGCCAGTACTTC.

The table lists this clonotype with many counts. This chain connects TRBV6-1 to TRBJ1-1, with D unclear. Germline V gene data show CDR1 as MNHNS and CDR2 as SASEGT. CDR3 size: 15 residues. The V end was cut by 6 bases, the J end by 1 base, with 15 bases between. The CDR3 loop reads CASRDYEGPNTEAFF. The CDR3 DNA is TGTGCCAGCAGGGACTACGAAGGACCGAACACTGAAGCTTTCTTT.

In DNA, the CDR3 is TGTGCCAGCAGTTTTTTGGACAGGGCGAGGACCGGGGAGCTGTTTTTT. This gives the protein CASSFLDRARTGELFF. The rearrangement links TRBV9 to TRBJ2-2; 8 positions match TRBD1. V lost 5 bases and J lost 5; bases outside the gene matches: 11. The CDR3 has 16 amino acids. Germline V gene lookup returns CDR1 SGDLS and CDR2 YYNGEE.

This clonotype has ten or more counts. DNA for the CDR3: TGCAGTGCTAGAAAACTAGGACTGAACTATGGCTACACCTTC. This sequence encodes CSARKLGLNYGYTF. This chain connects TRBV20-1 to TRBJ1-2; no firm D call. CDR1 and CDR2 (germline): DFQATT, SNEGSKA (reference sequence). The CDR3 is 14 residues long. V lost 2 bases and J 2 bases, leaving 12 bases between the germline ends.

In its sample, this clonotype was seen many times. This chain links TRBV12-3 or TRBV12-4 with TRBJ1-1; 12 bases agree with TRBD1. Trimming at V came to 8 bases and at J to 2 bases, leaving 3 bases not matched to a gene. CDR3 length: 14 amino acids. CDR3 DNA sequence: TGTGCCAGCGGGGACAGGGGGCTTAACACTGAAGCTTTCTTT. The encoded protein is CASGDRGLNTEAFF.

This clonotype showed up many times. The chain employs TRBV5-1 and TRBJ1-1; TRBD1 is a possible D gene (5 bases). The V gene lost 3 bases and the J gene lost 4 bases, with 16 bases spanning the gap. CDR3 length: 15 amino acids. Germline V CDR1 and CDR2: SGHRS, YFSETQ. CDR3 region: CASSSGARAATEAFF. The CDR3, as DNA: TGCGCCAGCAGCTCTGGTGCCAGGGCGGCCACTGAAGCTTTCTTT.

This clonotype has at least ten counts. V and J are TRBV12-3 or TRBV12-4 and TRBJ1-1; no clear D gene. The V gene lost 4 bases and the J gene lost 2 bases, with 5 bases spanning the gap. The CDR3 covers 12 residues. The CDR3 here is CASSWANTEAFF. CDR3 in DNA: TGTGCCAGCAGTTGGGCAAACACTGAAGCTTTCTTT.

The sample holds many counts of this clonotype. The J gene is TRBJ1-2, the V gene TRBV28; D remains ambiguous. Germline CDR1 and CDR2: MDHEN and SYDVKM. There are 12 residues in the CDR3. V shed 3 bases and J shed 7 bases, with 9 bases lying between them. The chain's CDR3 is CASSFLEGGYTF. The CDR3, as DNA: TGTGCCAGCAGTTTTTTAGAGGGTGGCTACACCTTC.

This clonotype was seen at least ten times. This rearrangement joins TRBV12-3 or TRBV12-4 to TRBJ2-2; D is uncertain. This CDR3 is 16 amino acids long. The V gene lost 5 bases and the J gene lost 1 base, with 14 bases spanning the gap. This chain's CDR3 is CASSRPDGRNTGELFF. The CDR3 DNA follows: TGTGCCAGCAGTCGACCGGATGGACGGAACACCGGGGAGCTGTTTTTT.

This clonotype has ten or more counts. The V call is TRBV6-2 or TRBV6-3, the J call TRBJ2-5; the D is unclear. The CDR3 totals 12 residues. From germline, CDR1 is MNHEY and CDR2 SVGEGT. Trimming pared 7 bases from V and 1 base from J, leaving 7 bases between. The CDR3 nucleotides are TGTGCCAGCAACGACTTCCAAGAGACCCAGTACTTC. This translates into CASNDFQETQYF.

This clonotype has a count of ten or more. The V and J genes are TRBV12-3 or TRBV12-4 and TRBJ1-1; TRBD1 agrees at 7 bases. This CDR3 has 15 amino acids. J was trimmed by 7 bases and V by 2 bases; bases with no gene match: 10. CDR3 region: CASSLTTGRIGEAFF. The CDR3 nucleotides are TGTGCCAGCAGTTTAACGACAGGGAGGATAGGTGAAGCTTTCTTT.

This clonotype has a count of ten or more. The rearrangement links TRBV12-5 to TRBJ2-2; 10 nucleotides align to TRBD2. The V gene end was trimmed by 0 bases and the J gene end by 3 bases; junction bases not matched to a gene: 7. This CDR3 spans 18 amino acids. Germline assignment: CDR1 LGHNT and CDR2 FRNRAP. The CDR3 spells CASGLVALAGAYTGELFF. The CDR3 nucleotides are TGTGCTAGTGGTTTGGTAGCGCTAGCGGGGGCGTACACCGGGGAGCTGTTTTTT.

The sample holds many counts of this clonotype. This rearrangement joins TRBV12-3 or TRBV12-4 to TRBJ1-1; unclear D gene. V lost 6 bases and J 7 bases, leaving 12 bases between the germline ends. This CDR3 contains 12 residues. The CDR3 DNA follows: TGTGCCAGCAGGGACGGTTTGGTTGAAGCTTTCTTT. This sequence encodes CASRDGLVEAFF.

V gene TRBV11-2 combines with J gene TRBJ2-5; D remains ambiguous. The germline V gene has CDR1 SGHAT and CDR2 FQNNGV. Trimming took off 1 base at V and 4 bases at J, with 16 bases between the two ends. The CDR3 has 16 residues. The CDR3 bases are TGTGCCAGCAGCTTAGGAAGAGAATTCCCTGTAGAGACCCAGTACTTC. Amino acid sequence: CASSLGREFPVETQYF.

This clonotype was counted ten times or more. The chain has TRBV6-2 or TRBV6-3 and TRBJ1-2, with D possibly being TRBD1 (6 bases). Germline V gene lookup returns CDR1 MNHEY and CDR2 SVGEGT. Trimming removed 2 bases at V and 6 bases at J, with 25 bases between. CDR3 length equals 18 residues. CDR3 bases: TGTGCCAGCAGTTACGACCGCGGGGAATCTTCCTACAGGGATGGCTACACCTTC. Residues: CASSYDRGESSYRDGYTF.

Only a few counts were recorded for this clonotype. A much larger clone lies one base from this, so it may be a read error. The rearrangement joins TRBV7-8 to TRBJ1-2; D gene uncertain. This CDR3 is built from 17 residues. Trimming left V 8 bases short and J 0 bases short, with 22 bases between. CDR1 is SGHVS, CDR2 FQNEAQ, per germline. The CDR3 DNA reads as TGTGCCAGCGGCGTCCAAACCTTTTTGGACCCTAACTATGGCTACACCTTC. Protein sequence: CASGVQTFLDPNYGYTF. The variable domain in full, with the rest retrieved from reference TRBV7-8 and TRBJ1-2, is GAGVSQSPRYKVAKRGQDVALRCDPISGHVSLFWYQQALGQGPEFLTYFQNEAQLDKSGLPSDRFFAERPEGSVSTLKIQRTQQEDSAVYLCASGVQTFLDPNYGYTFGSGTRLTVV.

This clonotype was detected ten times or more. The CDR3 sequence is CATSDLGTGSDTQYF. DNA for the CDR3: TGTGCCACCAGTGATTTAGGGACAGGGTCAGATACGCAGTATTTT. J is TRBJ2-3 and V is TRBV24-1; 9 bases are shared with TRBD1. Trimming removed 1 base from V and 4 bases from J; junction bases left unmatched: 2. CDR3 length: 15 residues. Germline values: CDR1 KGHDR, CDR2 SFDVKD.